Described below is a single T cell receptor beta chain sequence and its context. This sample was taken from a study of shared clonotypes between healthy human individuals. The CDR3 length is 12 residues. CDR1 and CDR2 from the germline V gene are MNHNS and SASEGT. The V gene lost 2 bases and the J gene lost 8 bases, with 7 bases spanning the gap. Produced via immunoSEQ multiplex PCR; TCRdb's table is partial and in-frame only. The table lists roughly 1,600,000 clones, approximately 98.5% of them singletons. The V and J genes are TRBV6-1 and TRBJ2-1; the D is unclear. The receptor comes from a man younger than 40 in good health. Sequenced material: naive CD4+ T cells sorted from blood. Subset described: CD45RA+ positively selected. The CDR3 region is CASSESRYEQFF. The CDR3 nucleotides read TGTGCCAGCAGTGAATCGAGGTATGAGCAGTTCTTC.